This record covers a single T cell receptor (beta chain). The data were obtained in a study of blood T cell repertoires in COVID-19. The trim removed 7 bases at V and 12 bases at J, leaving 13 bases unmatched. In germline, CDR1 is MNHEY, CDR2 SVGAGI. CDR3 length: 13 amino acids. As handled by the study authors: Estimation of nucleated cell counts relied on the amplification of reference gene primers. The repertoire was sequenced with immunoSEQ multiplex PCR; TCRdb's copy has only in-frame clones and lacks some. V, J and clone size derive from that table, while D and trimming were established from the DNA sequence. Of hundreds of thousands of clones in the sample, roughly nine tenths are singletons; the top ten hold 2% to 2.5%.

The TCR was taken from a woman aged 45-60 years with acute or convalescent COVID-19. Sequences were obtained from peripheral blood. This chain joins TRBV6-5 and TRBJ1-2; 8 positions agree with TRBD1. The DNA for the CDR3 is TGTGCCAGCATCCCTACGGTCAGGGGGCTAAACACCTTC. It encodes CASIPTVRGLNTF.